This T cell receptor (beta chain) was captured in a study of shared clonotypes between healthy human individuals. The overall study: For every donor, three CD4 naive, three CD4 memory, two CD8 naive and one CD8 memory plates were used.

In the case of this clone: Its target is unknown. One junction end does not reproduce the germline sequence, and a read error may be involved.

This CDR3 spans 18 amino acids. Looked up from germline, CDR1 is SGHKS and CDR2 is YYEKEE (reference sequence). CD45RO-negative cells were positively selected for CCR7, leaving out terminally differentiated effector memory CD45RA+ cells. Study-wide points: Naive subsets generally exceeded memory subsets in estimated richness. Sampling involved blood alone; tissue repertoires likely differ.

Profiling relied on immunoSEQ multiplex PCR, and the TCRdb table lists in-frame clones only, not all of them. The table includes millions of clones, over 85% detected once. The TCR comes from a man aged 18 to 29 in good health. V is TRBV5-5 and J is TRBJ1-2; 9 bases align to TRBD1. Sequences were obtained from naive CD8+ T cells sorted from blood. The CDR3 spells CASSARTSARDRDRGGAF. The CDR3 DNA sequence: TGTGCCAGCAGCGCCCGAACCTCGGCCCGGGACAGGGACCGAGGTGGCGCCTTC.